Listed here is a single T cell receptor (beta chain). What it binds is not known. This sample is part of a study of cytomegalovirus exposure and HLA in healthy donors. Whole-study findings and limits: The number of N-insertions in an Asian-associated ancestry cluster was reportedly below the roughly 660-donor mean in a later analysis. Analysis performed later found approximately 17,000 TCR beta sequences associated with HLA alleles at 0.05 false discovery rate. In a later analysis, TCR association rates varied by HLA locus: DRB1 most, HLA-C fewest.

V was shortened by 5 bases and J by 6 bases, with 11 bases between the two germline ends. The CDR3 spans 14 residues. The germline CDR1 and CDR2 sequences are MRHNA and SNTAGT. Use of 60 Vbeta and 13 Jbeta primers characterized the PCR. The method was immunoSEQ multiplex PCR; TCRdb's version includes in-frame clones alone and lacks a portion of them. The sample lists about 140,000 clones, 66% occurring once. The chain joins TRBV6-4 to TRBJ1-6; D perhaps matches TRBD1 (5 bases). Sequenced material: PBMCs. The receptor's source is a woman in her fifties or sixties in good health and CMV-seronegative. This chain's CDR3 is CASSISGLNSPLHF. Written as DNA, the CDR3 is TGTGCCAGCAGTATCTCGGGACTTAATTCACCCCTCCACTTT.